This T cell receptor beta chain appears in the sequencing data of a study of blood T cell repertoires in COVID-19. This CDR3 region has 16 residues. The V segment lost 5 bases and the J segment 9 bases; nucleotides outside the gene matches: 12. The germline V gene has CDR1 SEHNR and CDR2 FQNEAQ (reference sequence). The data were produced by immunoSEQ multiplex PCR, yet TCRdb's version contains in-frame clones alone and is incomplete. The sample includes about 300,000 clones, approximately 93% of them seen just once. The sequenced sample consisted of peripheral blood. The origin of this receptor is a woman under 40 with COVID-19, enrolled during active disease. The chain is built from TRBV7-9 and TRBJ2-1; 11 bases agree with TRBD2. CDR3 in DNA: TGTGCCAGCAGCCCGGTGGGTAGCGGGAGGGCCAGTGAGCAGTTCTTC. It encodes CASSPVGSGRASEQFF.